The clone carrying this T cell receptor beta chain showed up many times. The junction departs from germline at one end; a sequencing error may be responsible. This entry belongs to a study of T cells after yellow fever vaccination. By 5'RACE template switching, TCR cDNA was produced, with a universal primer site and UMIs added in the process. TCRdb reanalysed the 5' RACE reads using MiXCR and keeps one entry per CDR3 protein. The sample lists under 400,000 distinct CDR3 sequences; under 14% were seen once. The CDR3 extends over 17 amino acids. Germline V gene data show CDR1 as SSHAT and CDR2 as FNYEAQ (reference sequence).

This chain joins TRBV7-7 and TRBJ2-4; 8 bases map to TRBD2. This clonotype was obtained from a man younger than 35 who received the YFV17D yellow fever vaccine. The source was PBMCs, collected on the day of the first yellow fever vaccination. The CDR3 region has the DNA TGTGCTAGCAGCGTTTGCGGGGGGCCCATAGCCAAAAACATTCAGTACTTC. Protein: CASSVCGGPIAKNIQYF.